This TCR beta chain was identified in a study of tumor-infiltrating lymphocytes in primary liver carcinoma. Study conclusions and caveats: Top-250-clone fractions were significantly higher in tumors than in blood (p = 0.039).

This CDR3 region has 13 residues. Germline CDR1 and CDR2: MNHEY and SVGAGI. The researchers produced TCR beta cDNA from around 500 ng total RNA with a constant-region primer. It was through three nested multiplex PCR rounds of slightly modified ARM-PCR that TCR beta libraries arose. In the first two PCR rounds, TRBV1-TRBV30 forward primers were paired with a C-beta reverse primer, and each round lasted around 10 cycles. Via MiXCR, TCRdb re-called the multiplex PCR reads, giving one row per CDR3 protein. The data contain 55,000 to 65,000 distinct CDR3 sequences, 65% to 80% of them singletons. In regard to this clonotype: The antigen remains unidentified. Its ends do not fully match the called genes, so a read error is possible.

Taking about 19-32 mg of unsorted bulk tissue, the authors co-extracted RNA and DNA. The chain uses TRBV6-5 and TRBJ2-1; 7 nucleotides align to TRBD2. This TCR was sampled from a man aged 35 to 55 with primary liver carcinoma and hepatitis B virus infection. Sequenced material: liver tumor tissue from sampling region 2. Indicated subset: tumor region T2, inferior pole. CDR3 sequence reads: CAGSPRTGGEQFF. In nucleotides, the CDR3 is TGTGCCGGCAGTCCCCGTACGGGGGGTGAGCAGTTCTTC.